What follows are 22 T cell receptor beta chains derived from one specimen sequenced in a study of blood T cell repertoires in COVID-19. Data came from immunoSEQ multiplex PCR; TCRdb stores just in-frame clones and leaves some out. The sample yields over 150,000 clones, around 90% seen once. Input material: peripheral blood. The receptor set was obtained from a woman aged 60-70 years who had recovered from COVID-19.

A remark on this clone: At one boundary the junction diverges from the germline segment, which might be a read error. The gene calls are TRBV14 and TRBJ2-7; TRBD2 matches at 9 bases. Per the germline V gene, CDR1 is SGHDN and CDR2 is FVKESK. CDR3 length equals 14 residues. CDR3: CASSQLAGTKEPYF. DNA for the CDR3: TGTGCCAGCAGCCAACTAGCGGGAACCAAGGAGCCGTACTTC.

The rearrangement joins TRBV7-2 to TRBJ2-5, with D perhaps matching TRBD1 (5 bases). This CDR3 region has 14 residues. CDR1 and CDR2 from the germline V gene are SGHTA and FQGNSA. V gave up 5 bases and J gave up 2 bases, with 12 bases separating them. The CDR3 sequence: CASSLRRTQETQYF. The CDR3 nucleotides are TGTGCCAGCAGCCTCCGAAGGACACAAGAGACCCAGTACTTC.

The V gene is TRBV9, the J gene TRBJ2-1; no clear D. The CDR3 is 13 amino acids. Germline assignment: CDR1 SGDLS and CDR2 YYNGEE. Trimming removed 0 bases at V and 9 bases at J, with 10 bases between. The CDR3 DNA is TGTGCCAGCAGCGTAGGGCCCCCGGGTGAGCAGTTCTTC. Translated, it gives CASSVGPPGEQFF.

The chain combines TRBV5-4 with TRBJ2-7; 9 nucleotides match TRBD1. Germline lookup yields CDR1 SGHNT and CDR2 YYREEE (reference sequence). Trimming at V came to 4 bases and at J to 6 bases, leaving 8 bases not matched to a gene. The CDR3 loop spans 14 amino acids. The CDR3 reads CASSRDREGFEQYF. The CDR3 region has the DNA TGTGCCAGCAGCCGGGACAGGGAAGGTTTCGAGCAGTACTTC.

This clone was recorded once. V and J are TRBV20-1 and TRBJ1-2, with D perhaps TRBD1 (5 bases). Germline CDR1 is DFQATT and CDR2 is SNEGSKA (reference sequence). The CDR3 extends over 11 amino acids. CDR3 sequence (DNA): TGCAGCCCCCTGGGGGGATATGGCTACACCTTC. Its translation is CSPLGGYGYTF.

The V gene is TRBV7-6, the J gene TRBJ1-2; weak D call: TRBD1 (6 bases). V lost 5 bases to trimming and J lost 0 bases, with 13 bases between them. The CDR3 runs 15 residues. Germline V gene data show CDR1 as SGHVS and CDR2 as FNYEAQ. CDR3 in amino acids: CASSPVDSANYGYTF. CDR3 sequence (DNA): TGTGCCAGCAGCCCGGTGGACAGTGCTAACTATGGCTACACCTTC. The variable domain in full, with the rest retrieved from reference TRBV7-6 and TRBJ1-2, is GAGVSQSPRYKVTKRGQDVALRCDPISGHVSLYWYRQALGQGPEFLTYFNYEAQQDKSGLPNDRFSAERPEGSISTLTIQRTEQRDSAMYRCASSPVDSANYGYTFGSGTRLTVV.

The J gene is TRBJ1-2, the V gene TRBV6-5; D may be TRBD1 (5 bases). The CDR3 totals 13 residues. Germline CDR1 and CDR2: MNHEY and SVGAGI. The V and J ends lost 6 bases and 5 bases respectively, with 13 bases between them. CDR3 residues: CASRAVQGYGYTF. As DNA, the CDR3 is TGTGCCAGCAGAGCCGTTCAGGGTTATGGCTACACCTTC.

The chain joins TRBV7-8 to TRBJ2-7; 10 nucleotides line up with TRBD1. Looked up from germline, CDR1 is SGHVS and CDR2 is FQNEAQ. CDR3 length: 15 amino acids. J lost 6 bases, V lost 4 bases, and 9 bases had no gene match. The CDR3 DNA sequence: TGTGCCAGCAGCTGGCAACCGGGACAGGGGTTCGAGCAGTACTTC. Translating gives CASSWQPGQGFEQYF.

The J gene is TRBJ2-3, the V gene TRBV6-1; 12 nucleotides match TRBD1. The CDR3 runs 16 residues. After removal of 2 bases from V and 5 bases from J, the junction contained 5 bases not matched to a gene. The germline V gene encodes CDR1 MNHNS and CDR2 SASEGT. Here the CDR3 DNA reads TGTGCCAGCAGTGAATCTGGGACAGGGGGCAGAGATACGCAGTATTTT. Translating it yields CASSESGTGGRDTQYF.

The rearrangement joins TRBV29-1 to TRBJ1-4, with D perhaps TRBD1 (5 bases). Germline CDR1 is SQVTM and CDR2 is ANQGSEA. V dropped 4 bases and J dropped 0 bases, with 12 bases sitting between them. CDR3 length equals 15 residues. The CDR3 sequence is CSVVGGTTTNEKLFF. The CDR3 coding sequence is TGCAGCGTTGTTGGGGGGACTACAACTAATGAAAAACTGTTTTTT.

The chain couples TRBV7-9 to TRBJ2-7; D remains unclear. Trimming took 5 bases from V and 2 from J, leaving 7 bases between them. The CDR3 runs 12 residues. The germline V gene has CDR1 SEHNR and CDR2 FQNEAQ (reference sequence). CDR3 coding DNA: TGTGCCAGCAGCCACTCCACCTACGAGCAGTACTTC. Translation gives CASSHSTYEQYF.

The chain uses TRBV7-3 and TRBJ2-7; D ambiguous. Germline CDR1 and CDR2: SGHTA and FQGTGA. V was trimmed by 2 bases and J by 0 bases, leaving 8 bases between them. This CDR3 is 14 amino acids long. DNA for the CDR3: TGTGCCAGCAGCTTAGAGAAAAGCTCCTACGAGCAGTACTTC. Translation gives CASSLEKSSYEQYF.

The chain carries TRBV15 and TRBJ1-2; a weak D match, TRBD1 (6 bases). Per germline, CDR1 LNHNV and CDR2 YYDKDF (reference sequence). This CDR3 is built from 15 residues. V lost 1 base and J 0 bases, leaving 9 bases between the germline ends. CDR3 sequence reads: CATSRGSGANYGYTF. For the CDR3, the DNA is TGTGCCACCAGCAGAGGGTCAGGGGCTAACTATGGCTACACCTTC.

V gene TRBV7-4 combines with J gene TRBJ2-7; 7 nucleotides line up with TRBD2. Germline V gene sequence: CDR1 SGHVT, CDR2 SQSDAQ. J gave up 3 bases and V 6 bases, and 17 bases lay outside the gene matches. The CDR3 spans 17 residues. The CDR3: CASRTKRSGRDYYEQYF. Here the CDR3 DNA reads TGTGCCAGCAGAACAAAACGCAGTGGAAGGGACTACTACGAGCAGTACTTC.

This clone was found a few times. The chain joins TRBV6-1 to TRBJ1-2; TRBD1 might be the D (6 bases). The V gene lost 1 base and the J gene lost 9 bases, with 18 bases spanning the gap. CDR3 length: 15 residues. CDR1 MNHNS and CDR2 SASEGT come from the germline V gene. This CDR3 reads CASSEGRTGPSSYTF. DNA for the CDR3: TGTGCCAGCAGTGAAGGACGAACAGGGCCCTCTAGCTACACCTTC.

The rearrangement joins TRBV28 to TRBJ2-7; 10 positions match TRBD1. The CDR3 consists of 15 residues. Trimming removed 4 bases from V and 3 bases from J; junction bases left unmatched: 6. Germline loops: CDR1 MDHEN, CDR2 SYDVKM. CDR3 region: CASSSPGQGRYEQYF. In nucleotides, the CDR3 is TGTGCCAGCAGTTCCCCGGGACAGGGGCGCTACGAGCAGTACTTC.

The chain employs TRBV10-3 and TRBJ1-5; 7 nucleotides line up with TRBD1. The CDR3 runs 16 residues. V lost 2 bases, J lost 0 bases, and 4 bases stayed unmatched. Germline V gene data show CDR1 as ENHRY and CDR2 as SYGVKD. The DNA for the CDR3 is TGTGCCATCAGTGAGACAGGGGTGGGTAGCAATCAGCCCCAGCATTTT. Residues: CAISETGVGSNQPQHF.

The V call is TRBV5-5, the J call TRBJ2-2; TRBD1 might be the D (6 bases). CDR1 and CDR2 from the germline V gene are SGHKS and YYEKEE (reference sequence). CDR3 length: 14 residues. Trimming stripped 4 bases from V and 6 bases from J, with 13 bases between. The CDR3 sequence: CASSTSGAPGELFF. The DNA of the CDR3 is TGTGCCAGCAGCACCTCAGGGGCCCCCGGGGAGCTGTTTTTT. Looking up the rest from reference TRBV5-5 and TRBJ2-2 gives the full variable domain: DAGVTQSPTHLIKTRGQQVTLRCSPISGHKSVSWYQQVLGQGPQFIFQYYEKEERGRGNFPDRFSARQFPNYSSELNVNALLLGDSALYLCASSTSGAPGELFFGEGSRLTVL.

This clone was recorded a few times. V gene TRBV2 combines with J gene TRBJ2-2; 9 nucleotides match TRBD1. This CDR3 spans 15 amino acids. With 5 bases clipped from V and 5 bases from J, the junction kept 6 bases outside the gene matches. CDR1 and CDR2 (germline): SNHLY, FYNNEI. The CDR3 here is CASSSGQGRTGELFF. DNA for the CDR3: TGTGCCAGCAGTTCGGGACAGGGAAGGACCGGGGAGCTGTTTTTT.

The genes are TRBV30 and TRBJ2-6; no clear D. The CDR3 is made up of 13 amino acids. Per germline, CDR1 GTSNPN and CDR2 SVGIG (reference sequence). Trimming removed 8 bases from V and 4 bases from J, with 12 bases in between. The CDR3 DNA reads TGTGCCAAAACCTACGGGGGGGCCAACGTCCTGACTTTC. Translating it yields CAKTYGGANVLTF.

This clone turned up a few times. This chain links TRBV5-6 with TRBJ1-1; 10 bases are shared with TRBD1. The V gene's germline CDR1 is SGHDT and CDR2 YYEEEE. The CDR3 runs to 17 residues. After removal of 0 bases from V and 0 bases from J, the junction contained 5 bases not matched to a gene. CDR3 region: CASSLGTGGFMNTEAFF. In DNA form, the CDR3 reads TGTGCCAGCAGCTTGGGGACAGGGGGTTTTATGAACACTGAAGCTTTCTTT.

This clone was counted a single time. The same CDR3 also results from other DNA sequences found in this sample. The chain uses TRBV5-1 and TRBJ2-1; D is unclear. The CDR3 runs to 13 residues. The V end was cut by 1 base, the J end by 4 bases, with 6 bases between. Germline-derived CDR1 and CDR2 are SGHRS and YFSETQ. CDR3 protein: CASSLSSYNEQFF. The CDR3 nucleotides are TGCGCCAGCAGCTTGTCTAGTTACAATGAGCAGTTCTTC.